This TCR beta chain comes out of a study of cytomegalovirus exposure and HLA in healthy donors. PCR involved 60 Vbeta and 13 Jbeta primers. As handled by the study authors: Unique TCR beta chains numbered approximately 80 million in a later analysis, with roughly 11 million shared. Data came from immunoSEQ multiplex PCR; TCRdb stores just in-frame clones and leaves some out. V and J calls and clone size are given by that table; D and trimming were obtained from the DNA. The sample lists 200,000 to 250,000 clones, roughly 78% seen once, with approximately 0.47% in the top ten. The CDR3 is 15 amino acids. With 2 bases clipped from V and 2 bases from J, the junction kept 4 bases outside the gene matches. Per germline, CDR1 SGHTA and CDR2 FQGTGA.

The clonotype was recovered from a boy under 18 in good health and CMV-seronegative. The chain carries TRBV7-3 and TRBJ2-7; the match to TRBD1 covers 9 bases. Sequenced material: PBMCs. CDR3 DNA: TGTGCCAGCAGCTTATACAGGGGGCACGCCTACGAGCAGTACTTC. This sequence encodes CASSLYRGHAYEQYF.